This TCR beta chain was captured by sequencing in a study of neurological immune-mediated disorders. The authors produced cDNA by 5'RACE using 10-nucleotide random UMIs. Each CDR3 protein is one row after TCRdb ran MiXCR on the 5' RACE reads. The table includes about 99,000 distinct CDR3 sequences, approximately 11% detected once. V was pared by 7 bases and J by 0 bases, with 6 bases of the junction left unmatched. Germline lookup yields CDR1 DFQATT and CDR2 SNEGSKA (reference sequence). This CDR3 has 14 amino acids. General study findings and limits: There were no CDR3 amino acid sequences shared by expanded clones across subjects, a result suggesting private repertoires in all groups. HTLV-1-associated myelopathy had the most TCR clonal expansion, while multiple sclerosis had the least, a level that fell below healthy controls.

At least ten counts were recorded for this clonotype. Antigen specificity is unknown. Documented time point: longitudinal time-point 3. The V gene is TRBV20-1, the J gene TRBJ2-3; 8 bases line up with TRBD2. Material: PBMCs. The source of this sequence is a female donor with HTLV-1-associated myelopathy (HAM/TSP). The CDR3 DNA follows: TGCAGTGGGAAGCGGGGGTCTAGCACAGATACGCAGTATTTT. This codes for CSGKRGSSTDTQYF.